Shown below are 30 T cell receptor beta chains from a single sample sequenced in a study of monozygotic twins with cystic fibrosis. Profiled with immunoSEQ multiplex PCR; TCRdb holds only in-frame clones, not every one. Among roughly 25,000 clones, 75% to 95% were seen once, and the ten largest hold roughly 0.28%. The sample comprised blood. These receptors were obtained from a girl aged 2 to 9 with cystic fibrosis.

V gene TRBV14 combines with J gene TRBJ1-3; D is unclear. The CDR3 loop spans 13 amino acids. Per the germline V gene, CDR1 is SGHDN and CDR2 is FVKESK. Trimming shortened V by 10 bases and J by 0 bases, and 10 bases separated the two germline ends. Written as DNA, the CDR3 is TGTGCCACCGCAGCATACTCTGGAAACACCATATATTTT. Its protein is CATAAYSGNTIYF. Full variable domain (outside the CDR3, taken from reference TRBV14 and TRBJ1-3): EAGVTQFPSHSVIEKGQTVTLRCDPISGHDNLYWYRRVMGKEIKFLLHFVKESKQDESGMPNNRFLAERTGGTYSTLKVQPAELEDSGVYFCATAAYSGNTIYFGEGSWLTVV.

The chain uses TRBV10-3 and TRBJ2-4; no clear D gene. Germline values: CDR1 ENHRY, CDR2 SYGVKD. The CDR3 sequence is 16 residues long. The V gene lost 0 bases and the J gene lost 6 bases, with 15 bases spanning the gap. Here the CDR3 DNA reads TGTGCCATCAGTGAGTCCATTGGCCCATTGGCAAACATTCAGTACTTC. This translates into CAISESIGPLANIQYF.

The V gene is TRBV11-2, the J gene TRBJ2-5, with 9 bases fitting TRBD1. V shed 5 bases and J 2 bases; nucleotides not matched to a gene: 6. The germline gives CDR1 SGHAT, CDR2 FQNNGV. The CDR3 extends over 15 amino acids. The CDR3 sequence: CASSAGQGGQETQYF. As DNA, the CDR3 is TGTGCCAGCAGCGCGGGACAGGGAGGGCAAGAGACCCAGTACTTC.

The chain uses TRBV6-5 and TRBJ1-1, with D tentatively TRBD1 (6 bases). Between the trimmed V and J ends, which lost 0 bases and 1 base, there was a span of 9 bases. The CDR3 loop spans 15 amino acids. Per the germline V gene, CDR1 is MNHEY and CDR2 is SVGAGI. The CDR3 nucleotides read TGTGCCAGCAGTTACTCAGGACAGACGAACACTGAAGCTTTCTTT. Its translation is CASSYSGQTNTEAFF.

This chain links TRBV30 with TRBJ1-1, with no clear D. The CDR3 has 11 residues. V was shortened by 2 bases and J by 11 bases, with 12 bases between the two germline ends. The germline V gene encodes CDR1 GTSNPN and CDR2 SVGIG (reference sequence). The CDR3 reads CAWSPRGGAFF. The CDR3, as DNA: TGTGCCTGGAGTCCCAGAGGTGGGGCTTTCTTT.

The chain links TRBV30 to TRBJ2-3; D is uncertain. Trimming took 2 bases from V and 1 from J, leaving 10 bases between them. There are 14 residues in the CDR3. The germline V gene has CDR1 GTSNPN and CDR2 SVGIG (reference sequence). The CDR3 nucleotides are TGTGCCTGGAGTCTTATAAGGGGCACAGATACGCAGTATTTT. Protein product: CAWSLIRGTDTQYF.

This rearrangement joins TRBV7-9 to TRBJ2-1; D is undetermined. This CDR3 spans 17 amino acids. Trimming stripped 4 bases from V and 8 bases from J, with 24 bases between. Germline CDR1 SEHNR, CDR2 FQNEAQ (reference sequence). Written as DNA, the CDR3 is TGTGCCAGCAGCTCCCGGAAGCTACAGCAGAGGTCCGATGAGCAGTTCTTC. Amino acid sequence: CASSSRKLQQRSDEQFF.

CDR3 residues: CASGGIGYEQYF. The CDR3 nucleotides read TGTGCCAGTGGGGGGATTGGATACGAGCAGTACTTC. The rearrangement joins TRBV19 to TRBJ2-7; the D gene is possibly TRBD2 (6 bases). CDR3 length equals 12 residues. Germline CDR1 reads LNHDA; CDR2 reads SQIVND (reference sequence). With 8 bases removed from V and 4 bases from J, the gap between germline ends came to 12 bases.

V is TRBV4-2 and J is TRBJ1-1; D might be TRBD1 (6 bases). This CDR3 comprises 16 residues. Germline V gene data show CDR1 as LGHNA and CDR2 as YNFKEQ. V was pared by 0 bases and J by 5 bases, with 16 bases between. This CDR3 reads CASSQELQGLWTEAFF. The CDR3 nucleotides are TGTGCCAGCAGCCAAGAGCTCCAGGGGCTTTGGACTGAAGCTTTCTTT.

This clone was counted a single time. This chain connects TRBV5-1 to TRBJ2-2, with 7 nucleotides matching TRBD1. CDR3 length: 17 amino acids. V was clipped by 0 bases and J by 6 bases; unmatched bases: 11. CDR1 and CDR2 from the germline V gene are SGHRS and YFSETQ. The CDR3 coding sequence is TGCGCCAGCAGCTTGGGACAGGGAGTCTTTGCGGCCGGGGAGCTGTTTTTT. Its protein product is CASSLGQGVFAAGELFF.

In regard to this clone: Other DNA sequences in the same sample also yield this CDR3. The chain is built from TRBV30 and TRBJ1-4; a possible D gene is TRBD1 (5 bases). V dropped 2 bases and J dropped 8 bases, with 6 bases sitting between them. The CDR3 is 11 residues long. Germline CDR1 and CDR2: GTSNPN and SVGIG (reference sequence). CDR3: CAWSWGEKLFF. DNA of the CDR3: TGTGCCTGGAGTTGGGGGGAAAAACTGTTTTTT.

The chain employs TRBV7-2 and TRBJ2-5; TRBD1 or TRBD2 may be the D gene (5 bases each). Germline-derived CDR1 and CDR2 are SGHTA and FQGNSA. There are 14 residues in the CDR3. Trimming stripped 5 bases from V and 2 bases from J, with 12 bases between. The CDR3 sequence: CASSPGTPQETQYF. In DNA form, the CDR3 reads TGTGCCAGCAGCCCTGGGACGCCGCAAGAGACCCAGTACTTC. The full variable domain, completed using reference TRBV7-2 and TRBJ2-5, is GAGVSQSPSNKVTEKGKDVELRCDPISGHTALYWYRQSLGQGLEFLIYFQGNSAPDKSGLPSDRFSAERTGGSVSTLTIQRTQQEDSAVYLCASSPGTPQETQYFGPGTRLLVL.

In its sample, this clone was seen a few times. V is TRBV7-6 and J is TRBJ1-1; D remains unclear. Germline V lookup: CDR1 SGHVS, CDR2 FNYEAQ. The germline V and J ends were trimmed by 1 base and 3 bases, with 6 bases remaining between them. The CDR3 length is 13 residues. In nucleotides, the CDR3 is TGTGCCAGCAGCTTAGGGGTTTACACTGAAGCTTTCTTT. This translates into CASSLGVYTEAFF.

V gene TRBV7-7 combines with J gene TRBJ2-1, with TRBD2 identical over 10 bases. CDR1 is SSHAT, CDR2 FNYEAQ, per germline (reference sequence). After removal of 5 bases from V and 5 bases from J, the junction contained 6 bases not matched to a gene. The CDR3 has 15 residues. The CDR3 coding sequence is TGTGCCAGCAGCCCCAGCGGGGGGGCCGACAATGAGCAGTTCTTC. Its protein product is CASSPSGGADNEQFF.

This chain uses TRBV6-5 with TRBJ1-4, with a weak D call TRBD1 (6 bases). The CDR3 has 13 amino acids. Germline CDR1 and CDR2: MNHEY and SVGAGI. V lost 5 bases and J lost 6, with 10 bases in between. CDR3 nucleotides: TGTGCCAGCAGTAGGGGACATCATGAAAAACTGTTTTTT. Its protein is CASSRGHHEKLFF.

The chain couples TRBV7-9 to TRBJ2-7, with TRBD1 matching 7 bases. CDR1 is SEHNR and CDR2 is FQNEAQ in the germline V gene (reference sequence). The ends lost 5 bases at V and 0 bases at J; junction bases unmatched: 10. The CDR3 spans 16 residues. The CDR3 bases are TGTGCCAGCAGCCCGACAGGGAGCAAGAGCTCCTACGAGCAGTACTTC. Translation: CASSPTGSKSSYEQYF.

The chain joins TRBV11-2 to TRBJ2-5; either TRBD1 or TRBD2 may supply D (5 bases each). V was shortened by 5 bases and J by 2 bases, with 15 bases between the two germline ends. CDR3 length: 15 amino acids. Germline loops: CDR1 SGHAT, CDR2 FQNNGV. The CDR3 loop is CASSHRRGLQETQYF. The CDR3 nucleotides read TGTGCCAGCAGCCACCGCCGGGGCCTACAAGAGACCCAGTACTTC.

CDR3 region: CASSAPMTGARTGELFF. For the CDR3, the DNA is TGTGCCAGCAGTGCACCGATGACAGGGGCAAGAACCGGGGAGCTGTTTTTT. The genes are TRBV2 and TRBJ2-2; 8 bases are a match to TRBD1. With V trimmed by 4 bases and J by 5 bases, 12 bases remained unmatched. This CDR3 has 17 amino acids. CDR1 is SNHLY and CDR2 is FYNNEI in the germline V gene.

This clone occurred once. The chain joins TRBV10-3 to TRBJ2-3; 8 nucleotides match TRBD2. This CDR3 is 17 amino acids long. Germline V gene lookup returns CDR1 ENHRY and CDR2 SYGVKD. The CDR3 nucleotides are TGTGCTGCATCTCGCTTAATAGCGGGGCCTAGCACAGATACGCAGTATTTT. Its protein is CAASRLIAGPSTDTQYF.

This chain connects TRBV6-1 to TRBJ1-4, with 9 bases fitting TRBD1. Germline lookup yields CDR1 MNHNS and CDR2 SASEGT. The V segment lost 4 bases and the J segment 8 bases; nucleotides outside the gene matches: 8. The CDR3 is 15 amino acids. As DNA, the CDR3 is TGTGCCAGCAGTGGGGGGGGACAGGGACGAGAAAAACTGTTTTTT. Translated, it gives CASSGGGQGREKLFF.

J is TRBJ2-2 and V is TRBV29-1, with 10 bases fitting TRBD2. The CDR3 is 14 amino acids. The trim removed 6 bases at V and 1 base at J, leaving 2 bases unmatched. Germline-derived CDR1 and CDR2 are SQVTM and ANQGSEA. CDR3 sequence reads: CSVRLAGNTGELFF. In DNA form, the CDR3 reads TGCAGCGTCCGACTAGCGGGGAACACCGGGGAGCTGTTTTTT.

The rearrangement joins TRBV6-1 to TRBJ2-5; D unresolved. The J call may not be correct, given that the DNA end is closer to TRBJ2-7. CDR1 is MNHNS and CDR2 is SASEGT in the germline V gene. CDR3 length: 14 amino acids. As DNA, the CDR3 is TGTGCCAGCAGTCCAGGACCGGGCTCCTACGAGCAGTACTTC. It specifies CASSPGPGSYEQYF.

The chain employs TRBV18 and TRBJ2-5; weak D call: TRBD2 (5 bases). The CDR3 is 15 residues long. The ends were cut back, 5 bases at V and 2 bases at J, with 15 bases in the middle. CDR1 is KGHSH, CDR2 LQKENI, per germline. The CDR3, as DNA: TGTGCCAGCTCATCTCTTAGCGCTGCTCAAGAGACCCAGTACTTC. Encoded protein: CASSSLSAAQETQYF.

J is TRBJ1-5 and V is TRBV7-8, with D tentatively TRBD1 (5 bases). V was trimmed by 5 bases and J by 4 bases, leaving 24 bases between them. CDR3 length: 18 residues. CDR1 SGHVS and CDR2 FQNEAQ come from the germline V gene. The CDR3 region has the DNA TGTGCCAGCAGCCAAGCGGGCTTTCGGGCAGGGTGGAATCAGCCCCAGCATTTT. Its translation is CASSQAGFRAGWNQPQHF.

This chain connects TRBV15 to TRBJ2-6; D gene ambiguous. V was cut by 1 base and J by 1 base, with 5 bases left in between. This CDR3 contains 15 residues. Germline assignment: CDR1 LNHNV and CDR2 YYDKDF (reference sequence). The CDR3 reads CATSRAWSGANVLTF. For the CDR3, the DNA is TGTGCCACCAGCAGAGCTTGGTCTGGGGCCAACGTCCTGACTTTC.

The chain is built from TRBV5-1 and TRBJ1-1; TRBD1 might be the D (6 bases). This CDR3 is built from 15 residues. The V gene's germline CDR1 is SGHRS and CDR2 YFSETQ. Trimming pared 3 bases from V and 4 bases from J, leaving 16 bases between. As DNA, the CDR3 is TGCGCCAGCAGCTGGGGACAAGCGAGGGGCACTGAAGCTTTCTTT. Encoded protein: CASSWGQARGTEAFF.

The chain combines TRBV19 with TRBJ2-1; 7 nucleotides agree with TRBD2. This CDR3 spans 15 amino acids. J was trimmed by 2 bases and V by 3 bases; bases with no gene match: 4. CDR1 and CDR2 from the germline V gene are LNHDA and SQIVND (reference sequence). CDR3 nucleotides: TGTGCCAGTAGTATGGGCGGGGGAACCTACAATGAGCAGTTCTTC. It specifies CASSMGGGTYNEQFF.

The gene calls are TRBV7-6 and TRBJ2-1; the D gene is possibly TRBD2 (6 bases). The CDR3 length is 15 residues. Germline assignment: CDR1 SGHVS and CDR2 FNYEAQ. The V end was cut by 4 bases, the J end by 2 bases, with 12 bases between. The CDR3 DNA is TGTGCCAGCAGCTATAGCGGAACACCCTACAATGAGCAGTTCTTC. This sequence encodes CASSYSGTPYNEQFF.

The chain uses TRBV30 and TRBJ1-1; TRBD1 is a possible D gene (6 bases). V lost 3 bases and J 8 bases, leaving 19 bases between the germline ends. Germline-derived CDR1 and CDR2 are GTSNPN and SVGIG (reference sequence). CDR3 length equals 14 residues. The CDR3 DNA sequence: TGTGCCTGGAGGGTACCCGGGACACGGCCAGAAGCTTTCTTT. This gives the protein CAWRVPGTRPEAFF.

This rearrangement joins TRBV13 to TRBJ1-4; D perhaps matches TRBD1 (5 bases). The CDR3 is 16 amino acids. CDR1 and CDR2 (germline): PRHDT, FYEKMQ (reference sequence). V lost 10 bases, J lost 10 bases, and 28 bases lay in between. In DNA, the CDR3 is TGTGCCACCTCATCCCGTCCGGGGTCGGGGCCCGGAAAACTGTTTTTT. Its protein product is CATSSRPGSGPGKLFF.